This T cell receptor beta chain was identified during a study of cytotoxic CD8 clonotypes in ibrutinib-treated CLL. On the study more broadly: Results showed about 25 partial and 2 complete responses; following median roughly 70 months, approximately 15 remained remitted, roughly 12 advanced. Response samples followed a median about twelve months of treatment, range 6 to 36.

The source of roughly 2 micrograms of genomic DNA for TCR beta libraries was cryopreserved PBMCs. Germline V gene data show CDR1 as SEHNR and CDR2 as FQNEAQ (reference sequence). The CDR3 is 13 amino acids. J gave up 9 bases and V 6 bases, and 7 bases lay outside the gene matches. This clone was counted a single time. Profiling relied on immunoSEQ multiplex PCR, and the TCRdb table lists in-frame clones only, not all of them. The table includes approximately 100,000 clones, approximately 80% detected once. The J gene is TRBJ2-1, the V gene TRBV7-9; TRBD1 agrees at 8 bases. The input for sequencing was PBMCs, taken after 12 months of ibrutinib treatment. The receptor was derived from a human donor with chronic lymphocytic leukemia. The CDR3 is CASRGTGGGEQFF. In nucleotides, the CDR3 is TGTGCCAGCAGGGGTACAGGGGGAGGTGAGCAGTTCTTC.